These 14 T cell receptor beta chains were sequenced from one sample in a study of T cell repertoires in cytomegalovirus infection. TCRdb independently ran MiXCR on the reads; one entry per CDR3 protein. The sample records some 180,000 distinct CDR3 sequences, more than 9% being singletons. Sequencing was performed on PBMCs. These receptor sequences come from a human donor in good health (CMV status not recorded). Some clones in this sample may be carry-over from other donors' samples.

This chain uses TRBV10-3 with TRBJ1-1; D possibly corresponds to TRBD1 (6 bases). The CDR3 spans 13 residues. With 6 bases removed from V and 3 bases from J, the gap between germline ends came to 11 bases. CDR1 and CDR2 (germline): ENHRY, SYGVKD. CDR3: CAISNRVDTEAFF. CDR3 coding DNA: TGTGCCATCAGCAACAGGGTCGACACTGAAGCTTTCTTT.

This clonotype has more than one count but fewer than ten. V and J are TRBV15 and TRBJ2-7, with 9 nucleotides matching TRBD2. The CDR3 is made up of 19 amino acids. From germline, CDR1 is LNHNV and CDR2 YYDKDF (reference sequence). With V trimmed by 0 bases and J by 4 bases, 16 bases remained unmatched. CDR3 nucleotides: TGTGCCACCAGCAGAGATTTGGGTTTCCAAGGACTAGCGCGGTACGAGCAGTACTTC. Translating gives CATSRDLGFQGLARYEQYF.

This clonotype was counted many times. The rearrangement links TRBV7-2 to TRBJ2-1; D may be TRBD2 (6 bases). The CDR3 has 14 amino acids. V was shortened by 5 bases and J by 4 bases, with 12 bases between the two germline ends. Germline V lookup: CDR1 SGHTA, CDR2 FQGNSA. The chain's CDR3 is CASSRDFAYNEQFF. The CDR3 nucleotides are TGTGCCAGCAGCCGGGACTTTGCTTACAATGAGCAGTTCTTC.

CDR3 nucleotide sequence: TGTGCCAGCAGCTTAGCGGGAGGGCTCCAAAATGAGCAGTTCTTC. Translated, it gives CASSLAGGLQNEQFF. J is TRBJ2-1 and V is TRBV7-9; 7 bases map to TRBD2. After removal of 0 bases from V and 7 bases from J, the junction contained 6 bases not matched to a gene. Germline V CDR1 and CDR2: SEHNR, FQNEAQ (reference sequence). The CDR3 extends over 15 amino acids. Full variable domain (outside the CDR3, taken from reference TRBV7-9 and TRBJ2-1): DTGVSQNPRHKITKRGQNVTFRCDPISEHNRLYWYRQTLGQGPEFLTYFQNEAQLEKSRLLSDRFSAERPKGSFSTLEIQRTEQGDSAMYLCASSLAGGLQNEQFFGPGTRLTVL.

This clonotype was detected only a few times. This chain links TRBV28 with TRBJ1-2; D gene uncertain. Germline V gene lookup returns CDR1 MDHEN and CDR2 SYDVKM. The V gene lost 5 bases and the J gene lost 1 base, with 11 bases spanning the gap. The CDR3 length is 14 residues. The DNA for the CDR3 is TGTGCCAGCAGTCTCACTCGGGGTAACTATGGCTACACCTTC. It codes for CASSLTRGNYGYTF.

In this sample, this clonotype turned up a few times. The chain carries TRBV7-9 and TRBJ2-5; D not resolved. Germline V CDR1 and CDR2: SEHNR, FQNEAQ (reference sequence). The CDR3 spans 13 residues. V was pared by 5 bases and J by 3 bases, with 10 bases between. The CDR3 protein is CASSPRVEETQYF. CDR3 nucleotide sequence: TGTGCCAGCAGCCCAAGGGTAGAAGAGACCCAGTACTTC. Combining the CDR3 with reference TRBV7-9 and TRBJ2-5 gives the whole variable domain DTGVSQNPRHKITKRGQNVTFRCDPISEHNRLYWYRQTLGQGPEFLTYFQNEAQLEKSRLLSDRFSAERPKGSFSTLEIQRTEQGDSAMYLCASSPRVEETQYFGPGTRLLVL.

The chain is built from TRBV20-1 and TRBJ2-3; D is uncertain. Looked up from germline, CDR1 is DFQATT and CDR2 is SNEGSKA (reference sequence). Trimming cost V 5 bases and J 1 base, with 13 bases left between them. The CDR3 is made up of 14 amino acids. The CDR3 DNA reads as TGCAGTGCTCCGGGTAGGCCCCGCACAGATACGCAGTATTTT. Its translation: CSAPGRPRTDTQYF.

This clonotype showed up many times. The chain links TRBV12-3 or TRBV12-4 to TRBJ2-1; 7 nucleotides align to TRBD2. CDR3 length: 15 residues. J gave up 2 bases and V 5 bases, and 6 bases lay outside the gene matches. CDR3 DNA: TGTGCCAGCAGTCGGCGGGGGACCCCCTACAATGAGCAGTTCTTC. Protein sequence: CASSRRGTPYNEQFF.

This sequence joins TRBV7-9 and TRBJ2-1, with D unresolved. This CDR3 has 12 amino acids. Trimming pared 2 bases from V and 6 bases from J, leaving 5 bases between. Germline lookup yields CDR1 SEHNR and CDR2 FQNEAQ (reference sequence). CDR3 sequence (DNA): TGTGCCAGCAGCTTATTCGTCAATGAGCAGTTCTTC. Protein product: CASSLFVNEQFF. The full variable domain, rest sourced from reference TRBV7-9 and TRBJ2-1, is DTGVSQNPRHKITKRGQNVTFRCDPISEHNRLYWYRQTLGQGPEFLTYFQNEAQLEKSRLLSDRFSAERPKGSFSTLEIQRTEQGDSAMYLCASSLFVNEQFFGPGTRLTVL.

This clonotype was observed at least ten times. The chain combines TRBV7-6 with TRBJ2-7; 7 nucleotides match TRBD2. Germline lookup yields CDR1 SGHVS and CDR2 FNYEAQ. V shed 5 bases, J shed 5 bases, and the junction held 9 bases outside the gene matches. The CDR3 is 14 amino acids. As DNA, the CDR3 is TGTGCCAGCAGCACCTGGGAGGGTGTAGACGAGCAGTACTTC. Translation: CASSTWEGVDEQYF.

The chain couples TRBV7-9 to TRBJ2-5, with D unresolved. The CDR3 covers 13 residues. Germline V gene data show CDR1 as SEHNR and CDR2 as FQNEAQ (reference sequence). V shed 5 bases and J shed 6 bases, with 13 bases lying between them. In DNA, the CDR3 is TGTGCCAGCAGCCCAACAGTTTTACAGACCCAGTACTTC. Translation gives CASSPTVLQTQYF.

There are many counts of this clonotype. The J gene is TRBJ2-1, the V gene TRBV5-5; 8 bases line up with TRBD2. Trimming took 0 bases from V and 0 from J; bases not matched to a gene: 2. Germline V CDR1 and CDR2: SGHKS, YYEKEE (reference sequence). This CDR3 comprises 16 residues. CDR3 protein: CASSLAGTSSYNEQFF. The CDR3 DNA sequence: TGTGCCAGCAGCTTGGCCGGGACTAGCTCCTACAATGAGCAGTTCTTC.

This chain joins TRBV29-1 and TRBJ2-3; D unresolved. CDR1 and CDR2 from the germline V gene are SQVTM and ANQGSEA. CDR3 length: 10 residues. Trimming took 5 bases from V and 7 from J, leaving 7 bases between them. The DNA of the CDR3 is TGCAGCGTTTGGCTGAATACGCAGTATTTT. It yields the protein CSVWLNTQYF.

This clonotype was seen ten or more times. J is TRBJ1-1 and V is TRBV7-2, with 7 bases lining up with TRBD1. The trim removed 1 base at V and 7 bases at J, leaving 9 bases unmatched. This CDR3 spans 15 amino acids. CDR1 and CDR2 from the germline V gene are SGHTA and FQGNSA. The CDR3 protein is CASSLGRQGPSEAFF. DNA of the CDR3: TGTGCCAGCAGCTTAGGAAGACAGGGACCAAGTGAAGCTTTCTTT.